The 17 T cell receptor beta chains given below trace back to one sample, sequenced in a study of cytomegalovirus exposure and HLA in healthy donors. PCR primers comprised 60 Vbeta and 13 Jbeta primers. Method: immunoSEQ multiplex PCR; TCRdb's copy keeps in-frame clones and lacks some. The sample carries fewer than 250,000 clones, about four fifths recorded once. The sequenced material came from PBMCs. These receptor sequences come from a woman aged 45-65 years in good health and CMV-seropositive.

This rearrangement joins TRBV2 to TRBJ1-6; D uncertain. Trimming took 7 bases from V and 5 from J, leaving 12 bases between them. This CDR3 has 14 amino acids. CDR1 and CDR2 (germline): SNHLY, FYNNEI. CDR3 nucleotides: TGTGCCAGCAAAGGAGGGATGAATAATTCACCCCTCCACTTT. Encoded protein: CASKGGMNNSPLHF.

The chain carries TRBV18 and TRBJ2-5; 8 bases fit TRBD1. Trimming cost V 3 bases and J 5 bases; bases outside gene matches: 8. In germline, CDR1 is KGHSH, CDR2 LQKENI. The CDR3 runs to 15 residues. CDR3 bases: TGTGCCAGCTCACCCCGGACAGGGCGATGGGAGACCCAGTACTTC. Translated, it gives CASSPRTGRWETQYF.

Regarding this clone: A far larger clone lies a single base away; this is likely a read error. The V and J genes are TRBV28 and TRBJ2-3; D uncertain. The J call is doubtful: the DNA matches TRBJ2-5 better. CDR3 length: 14 residues. The germline gives CDR1 MDHEN, CDR2 SYDVKM. For the CDR3, the DNA is TGTGCCAGCAGCGAGTACGAGCCCGGGGAGACCCAGTACTTC. Translated: CASSEYEPGETQYF.

This clone was seen only once. The J gene is TRBJ2-3, the V gene TRBV18; tentative D call: TRBD1 (6 bases). Germline assignment: CDR1 KGHSH and CDR2 LQKENI. CDR3 size: 15 residues. The V gene lost 4 bases and the J gene lost 3 bases, with 14 bases spanning the gap. CDR3 loop: CASSLTIQGTDTQYF. The CDR3 coding sequence is TGTGCCAGCTCACTGACAATCCAGGGGACAGATACGCAGTATTTT. Variable domain in full (rest from reference TRBV18 and TRBJ2-3): NAGVMQNPRHLVRRRGQEARLRCSPMKGHSHVYWYRQLPEEGLKFMVYLQKENIIDESGMPKERFSAEFPKEGPSILRIQQVVRGDSAAYFCASSLTIQGTDTQYFGPGTRLTVL.

The chain is built from TRBV18 and TRBJ2-4, with 7 bases that match TRBD1. With V trimmed by 3 bases and J by 3 bases, 5 bases remained unmatched. In germline, CDR1 is KGHSH, CDR2 LQKENI. The CDR3 runs 15 residues. CDR3 region: CASSPGQKDKNIQYF. The CDR3 DNA reads as TGTGCCAGCTCACCGGGACAGAAGGACAAAAACATTCAGTACTTC.

This clone was counted once. The chain couples TRBV19 to TRBJ2-2; TRBD1 matches at 10 bases. This CDR3 has 14 residues. Trimming took 6 bases from V and 7 from J; bases not matched to a gene: 5. The germline V gene encodes CDR1 LNHDA and CDR2 SQIVND (reference sequence). The CDR3 sequence is CASSRDRGYGELFF. The CDR3 DNA reads TGTGCCAGTAGCCGGGACAGGGGTTACGGGGAGCTGTTTTTT.

The chain joins TRBV2 to TRBJ2-2, with a tentative D call TRBD1 (7 bases). Germline values: CDR1 SNHLY, CDR2 FYNNEI. The CDR3 loop spans 13 amino acids. V dropped 11 bases and J dropped 4 bases, with 14 bases sitting between them. CDR3 sequence (DNA): TGTGCCGGGAGACAGGGACTCACCGGGGAGCTGTTTTTT. Translated, it gives CAGRQGLTGELFF.

The chain recombines TRBV6-1 with TRBJ1-1; unclear D gene. Germline V gene lookup returns CDR1 MNHNS and CDR2 SASEGT. The V end lost 2 bases, the J end lost 4 bases, and 17 bases lay between the germline ends. There are 16 residues in the CDR3. The CDR3 is CASSEWRLGEGTEAFF. The CDR3 nucleotides read TGTGCCAGCAGTGAATGGCGTTTAGGTGAGGGCACTGAAGCTTTCTTT.

The chain couples TRBV5-1 to TRBJ2-2, with D maybe TRBD1 (6 bases). CDR1 and CDR2 from the germline V gene are SGHRS and YFSETQ. The CDR3 is 14 amino acids. Between the trimmed V and J ends, which lost 0 bases and 3 bases, there was a span of 6 bases. CDR3 nucleotide sequence: TGCGCCAGCAGCTTGGGGACAGACACCGGGGAGCTGTTTTTT. The encoded protein is CASSLGTDTGELFF.

The CDR3 DNA follows: TGTGCCAGCAGTTACGATTTCAGGGGATACGAGCAGTACTTC. Its translation is CASSYDFRGYEQYF. This rearrangement joins TRBV27 to TRBJ2-7; weak D call: TRBD1 (6 bases). Deletions cut 4 bases from V and 4 bases from J, with 14 bases between. Germline CDR1 and CDR2: MNHEY and SMNVEV (reference sequence). The CDR3 has 14 amino acids.

V is TRBV28 and J is TRBJ2-7; D gene uncertain. Germline CDR1 reads MDHEN; CDR2 reads SYDVKM. V gave up 10 bases and J gave up 6 bases, with 13 bases separating them. This CDR3 is 11 amino acids long. The CDR3 DNA follows: TGTGCCACTTACAACCCAGTCGAGCAGTACTTC. This encodes CATYNPVEQYF. The full variable domain, with the rest looked up from reference TRBV28 and TRBJ2-7, is DVKVTQSSRYLVKRTGEKVFLECVQDMDHENMFWYRQDPGLGLRLIYFSYDVKMKEKGDIPEGYSVSREKKERFSLILESASTNQTSMYLCATYNPVEQYFGPGTRLTVT.

V and J are TRBV7-8 and TRBJ1-4, with TRBD1 matching 7 bases. Germline V gene sequence: CDR1 SGHVS, CDR2 FQNEAQ. CDR3 length: 14 amino acids. V lost 6 bases and J lost 8; bases outside the gene matches: 9. CDR3 in amino acids: CASSLGQFHEKLFF. CDR3 coding DNA: TGTGCCAGCAGTTTGGGACAGTTCCACGAAAAACTGTTTTTT.

V and J are TRBV18 and TRBJ1-1, with D tentatively TRBD1 (5 bases). Germline V gene data show CDR1 as KGHSH and CDR2 as LQKENI. Trimming took off 2 bases at V and 10 bases at J, with 20 bases between the two ends. The CDR3 covers 15 residues. CDR3 sequence (DNA): TGTGCCAGCTCACCATCGGGGGGAGAAGGCAGAGTAGCTTTCTTT. Its protein is CASSPSGGEGRVAFF.

This chain uses TRBV5-1 with TRBJ1-1; 10 nucleotides match TRBD1. This CDR3 contains 15 residues. The germline V gene encodes CDR1 SGHRS and CDR2 YFSETQ. The J segment lost 5 bases and the V segment lost 0 bases, leaving 4 bases of the junction unmatched. In DNA form, the CDR3 reads TGCGCCAGCAGCTTGGCCGGACAGGGGGGAACTGAAGCTTTCTTT. It translates to CASSLAGQGGTEAFF.

This chain joins TRBV19 and TRBJ1-4; D gene ambiguous. The germline V and J ends were trimmed by 5 bases and 0 bases, with 13 bases remaining between them. Germline V gene data show CDR1 as LNHDA and CDR2 as SQIVND (reference sequence). This CDR3 has 16 residues. CDR3 sequence: CASSVVGNPTNEKLFF. In DNA, the CDR3 is TGTGCCAGTAGTGTTGTCGGTAACCCAACTAATGAAAAACTGTTTTTT.

The V call is TRBV4-1, the J call TRBJ1-1, with TRBD1 identical over 8 bases. After removal of 1 base from V and 5 bases from J, the junction contained 0 bases not matched to a gene. The CDR3 has 13 residues. Per the germline V gene, CDR1 is MGHRA and CDR2 is YSYEKL. The CDR3 protein is CASSQGQGTEAFF. In DNA form, the CDR3 reads TGCGCCAGCAGCCAAGGACAGGGGACTGAAGCTTTCTTT.

A word on this clone: Other DNA sequences in the same sample also yield this CDR3. The rearrangement uses TRBV11-1 and TRBJ1-1, with TRBD1 as a possible D gene (6 bases). The CDR3 runs 13 residues. The germline V gene has CDR1 SGHAT and CDR2 FQDESV (reference sequence). V was cut by 6 bases and J by 1 base, with 9 bases left in between. The CDR3 region has the DNA TGTGCCAGCAGTTTGGACAGGAACACTGAAGCTTTCTTT. Its translation is CASSLDRNTEAFF. The complete variable domain, with remaining parts taken from reference TRBV11-1 and TRBJ1-1, reads EAEVAQSPRYKITEKSQAVAFWCDPISGHATLYWYRQILGQGPELLVQFQDESVVDDSQLPKDRFSAERLKGVDSTLKIQPAELGDSAMYLCASSLDRNTEAFFGQGTRLTVV.